One and the same sample provided the 23 T cell receptor beta chains below, sequenced in a study of blood T cell repertoires in COVID-19. Clones were read by immunoSEQ multiplex PCR, and TCRdb kept only the in-frame ones, dropping some. The data hold tens of thousands of clones, with 76% observed a single time. Sequencing used peripheral blood. The source is a woman older than 75 with acute or convalescent COVID-19.

CDR3 bases: TGCGCCAGCAGCTCGGGGACAGGGGGCGGGTTCGGCTATGGCTACACCTTC. Residues: CASSSGTGGGFGYGYTF. V gene TRBV5-1 combines with J gene TRBJ1-2; the match to TRBD1 covers 12 bases. The CDR3 totals 17 residues. Germline values: CDR1 SGHRS, CDR2 YFSETQ. Unmatched junction bases numbered 10, after V lost 3 bases and J lost 4 bases. Full variable domain (rest looked up from reference TRBV5-1 and TRBJ1-2): KAGVTQTPRYLIKTRGQQVTLSCSPISGHRSVSWYQQTPGQGLQFLFEYFSETQRNKGNFPGRFSGRQFSNSRSEMNVSTLELGDSALYLCASSSGTGGGFGYGYTFGSGTRLTVV.

About this clone: With a much larger clone just one base away, this may be a read error. The chain joins TRBV27 to TRBJ1-5; 7 positions match TRBD1. V lost 6 bases and J lost 1; bases outside the gene matches: 3. This CDR3 is 14 amino acids long. Looked up from germline, CDR1 is MNHEY and CDR2 is SMNVEV (reference sequence). CDR3 loop: CASRTQGSNQPQHF. CDR3 nucleotide sequence: TGTGCCAGCAGAACACAGGGGAGCAATCAGCCCCAGCATTTT.

This clone was counted once. V usage is TRBV6-5 and J usage is TRBJ1-2, with TRBD1 matching over 7 bases. The CDR3 loop spans 16 amino acids. With 2 bases clipped from V and 2 bases from J, the junction kept 8 bases outside the gene matches. CDR1 is MNHEY and CDR2 is SVGAGI in the germline V gene. CDR3 region: CASSYGQVGRNYGYTF. DNA for the CDR3: TGTGCCAGCAGTTACGGACAGGTCGGGCGAAACTATGGCTACACCTTC.

This clone has more than one count but fewer than ten. The rearrangement links TRBV28 to TRBJ1-5; TRBD1 matches at 9 bases. Per germline, CDR1 MDHEN and CDR2 SYDVKM. The CDR3 covers 15 residues. Trimming took 4 bases from V and 4 from J; bases not matched to a gene: 5. As DNA, the CDR3 is TGTGCCAGCAGTTCCGACAGGGGGGCAAATCAGCCCCAGCATTTT. Translation gives CASSSDRGANQPQHF.

The DNA for the CDR3 is TGCGCCAGCAGCTTGGAAGGGGGCGGGGAGACCCAGTACTTC. Translation gives CASSLEGGGETQYF. This chain connects TRBV5-1 to TRBJ2-5; 7 nucleotides line up with TRBD1. CDR3 length: 14 amino acids. Germline values: CDR1 SGHRS, CDR2 YFSETQ. V gave up 0 bases and J gave up 5 bases; unmatched junction bases: 4.

This clone was counted once. Here the CDR3 DNA reads TGTGCCAGCAGCTTACGGCGGATGAACACCGGGGAGCTGTTTTTT. Translation gives CASSLRRMNTGELFF. V and J are TRBV13 and TRBJ2-2; D unclear. CDR3 length equals 15 residues. V was shortened by 2 bases and J by 1 base, with 8 bases between the two germline ends. Germline CDR1 reads PRHDT; CDR2 reads FYEKMQ (reference sequence). Supplemented by reference TRBV13 and TRBJ2-2, the full variable domain reads AAGVIQSPRHLIKEKRETATLKCYPIPRHDTVYWYQQGPGQDPQFLISFYEKMQSDKGSIPDRFSAQQFSDYHSELNMSSLELGDSALYFCASSLRRMNTGELFFGEGSRLTVL.

The chain is built from TRBV4-2 and TRBJ1-6, with D uncertain. V was shortened by 4 bases and J by 9 bases, with 13 bases between the two germline ends. The germline CDR1 and CDR2 sequences are LGHNA and YNFKEQ. There are 14 residues in the CDR3. The CDR3 nucleotides are TGTGCCAGCAGCCCCACGGCCCGGGGTTCACCCCTCCACTTT. Protein: CASSPTARGSPLHF.

The chain joins TRBV6-1 to TRBJ1-2; a possible D gene is TRBD1 (5 bases). V lost 2 bases, J lost 3 bases, and 13 bases lay in between. The CDR3 is 15 residues long. Looked up from germline, CDR1 is MNHNS and CDR2 is SASEGT. CDR3 in amino acids: CASSEIDRRDYGYTF. Here the CDR3 DNA reads TGTGCCAGCAGTGAAATTGATCGCAGGGACTATGGCTACACCTTC.

The rearrangement links TRBV27 to TRBJ1-4, with 7 bases aligning to TRBD1. Germline-derived CDR1 and CDR2 are MNHEY and SMNVEV (reference sequence). This CDR3 is built from 15 residues. The J segment lost 7 bases and the V segment lost 0 bases, leaving 5 bases of the junction unmatched. The CDR3 bases are TGTGCCAGCAGTTTATCGACAGGGACGGGTGAAAAACTGTTTTTT. It is translated as CASSLSTGTGEKLFF.

The V and J genes are TRBV24-1 and TRBJ2-1; D is ambiguous. V lost 1 base and J lost 8, with 8 bases in between. Germline-derived CDR1 and CDR2 are KGHDR and SFDVKD. The CDR3 has 13 amino acids. This CDR3 reads CATSDFGRDEQFF. The CDR3 nucleotides are TGTGCCACCAGTGATTTTGGCCGGGATGAGCAGTTCTTC.

V and J are TRBV27 and TRBJ2-2, with TRBD2 identical over 8 bases. The V gene's germline CDR1 is MNHEY and CDR2 SMNVEV (reference sequence). This CDR3 has 15 residues. J was trimmed by 7 bases and V by 1 base; bases with no gene match: 5. The CDR3 spells CASSLLAGSVGELFF. The CDR3 DNA sequence: TGTGCCAGCAGTTTATTAGCGGGATCGGTCGGGGAGCTGTTTTTT.

The chain recombines TRBV7-6 with TRBJ1-1; weak D call: TRBD1 (5 bases). The CDR3 runs to 14 residues. Germline V CDR1 and CDR2: SGHVS, FNYEAQ. With 5 bases removed from V and 5 bases from J, the gap between germline ends came to 15 bases. The CDR3 is CASSPRGGGTEAFF. As DNA, the CDR3 is TGTGCCAGCAGCCCCCGGGGGGGTGGGACTGAAGCTTTCTTT.

The rearrangement uses TRBV11-2 and TRBJ1-5, with 8 bases that match TRBD1. This CDR3 is 14 amino acids long. Germline loops: CDR1 SGHAT, CDR2 FQNNGV. The V segment lost 3 bases and the J segment 7 bases; nucleotides outside the gene matches: 5. CDR3 nucleotide sequence: TGTGCCAGCAGCTTTCGGACAGGGAGGCAGCCCCAGCATTTT. Its translation: CASSFRTGRQPQHF.

The gene calls are TRBV28 and TRBJ2-7, with TRBD2 matching 9 bases. J was trimmed by 4 bases and V by 2 bases; bases with no gene match: 6. Germline V gene lookup returns CDR1 MDHEN and CDR2 SYDVKM. The CDR3 totals 15 residues. CDR3 loop: CASSLGTSSTYEQYF. CDR3 bases: TGTGCCAGCAGTTTAGGGACTAGCAGTACTTACGAGCAGTACTTC.

The genes are TRBV7-3 and TRBJ2-7; the match to TRBD1 covers 7 bases. After removal of 2 bases from V and 0 bases from J, the junction contained 4 bases not matched to a gene. The CDR3 spans 15 residues. In germline, CDR1 is SGHTA, CDR2 FQGTGA. The CDR3 reads CASSLEGTVSYEQYF. The CDR3 coding sequence is TGTGCCAGCAGCTTAGAGGGGACAGTCTCCTACGAGCAGTACTTC.

This clone has just a few counts. The rearrangement links TRBV7-2 to TRBJ2-3, with D tentatively TRBD2 (5 bases). This CDR3 comprises 14 residues. V lost 4 bases and J lost 2, with 10 bases in between. Germline CDR1 is SGHTA and CDR2 is FQGNSA. Here the CDR3 reads CASSSWTSTDTQYF. CDR3 bases: TGTGCCAGCAGCTCCTGGACTTCCACAGATACGCAGTATTTT.

The V and J genes are TRBV1 and TRBJ2-3; TRBD1 reflects the table's D call only, with no check against the DNA. TRBV1 is marked as a pseudogene. The CDR3 spans 14 residues. The CDR3 spells CTSNPEDRQKTQYF. For the CDR3, the DNA is TGCACCAGTAACCCCGAGGACAGACAAAAGACGCAGTATTTT.

This clone was observed once. The chain joins TRBV5-1 to TRBJ1-3; D is perhaps TRBD1 (6 bases). Germline assignment: CDR1 SGHRS and CDR2 YFSETQ. The V and J ends lost 2 bases and 2 bases respectively, with 11 bases between them. This CDR3 contains 15 residues. The CDR3 spells CASSLLTGTGNTIYF. The CDR3 region has the DNA TGCGCCAGCAGCTTATTAACAGGGACTGGAAACACCATATATTTT. Full variable domain (rest looked up from reference TRBV5-1 and TRBJ1-3): KAGVTQTPRYLIKTRGQQVTLSCSPISGHRSVSWYQQTPGQGLQFLFEYFSETQRNKGNFPGRFSGRQFSNSRSEMNVSTLELGDSALYLCASSLLTGTGNTIYFGEGSWLTVV.

The chain links TRBV7-3 to TRBJ2-1, with D possibly matching TRBD1 (6 bases). V lost 6 bases to trimming and J lost 0 bases, with 9 bases between them. This CDR3 has 14 amino acids. Germline CDR1 and CDR2: SGHTA and FQGTGA. CDR3 sequence (DNA): TGTGCCAGCAGACAGGGTGGCTCCTACAATGAGCAGTTCTTC. Its protein product is CASRQGGSYNEQFF.

This clone appeared a single time. The chain carries TRBV27 and TRBJ2-1; 8 positions agree with TRBD1. Germline V gives CDR1 MNHEY, CDR2 SMNVEV (reference sequence). Losses at the gene ends were 8 bases for V and 1 base for J; bases not matched to a gene: 1. The CDR3 covers 13 residues. The CDR3 DNA sequence: TGTGCCAGCCGGGACAGGTCCTACAATGAGCAGTTCTTC. Translation: CASRDRSYNEQFF.

V usage is TRBV5-1 and J usage is TRBJ2-7; 9 nucleotides align to TRBD1. V gave up 10 bases and J gave up 6 bases; unmatched junction bases: 8. Germline V gene lookup returns CDR1 SGHRS and CDR2 YFSETQ. This CDR3 comprises 12 residues. The DNA of the CDR3 is TGCGCCTCAGGCGGACAGGGGCCCGAGCAGTACTTC. Translated, it gives CASGGQGPEQYF.

The chain couples TRBV6-1 to TRBJ1-5; possibly TRBD1 for D (5 bases). This CDR3 comprises 16 residues. From germline, CDR1 is MNHNS and CDR2 SASEGT. The germline V and J ends were trimmed by 3 bases and 5 bases, with 17 bases remaining between them. CDR3 residues: CASSDRPAGSYQPQHF. The CDR3 nucleotides read TGTGCCAGCAGTGACCGCCCGGCAGGGTCCTATCAGCCCCAGCATTTT.

The chain recombines TRBV4-1 with TRBJ2-5; 11 bases line up with TRBD2. V lost 4 bases, J lost 0 bases, and 7 bases stayed unmatched. This CDR3 is 17 amino acids long. Germline V gene data show CDR1 as MGHRA and CDR2 as YSYEKL. Written as DNA, the CDR3 is TGCGCCAGCAGCCGACCTATAGCGGGAGGGCACCAAGAGACCCAGTACTTC. It codes for CASSRPIAGGHQETQYF.